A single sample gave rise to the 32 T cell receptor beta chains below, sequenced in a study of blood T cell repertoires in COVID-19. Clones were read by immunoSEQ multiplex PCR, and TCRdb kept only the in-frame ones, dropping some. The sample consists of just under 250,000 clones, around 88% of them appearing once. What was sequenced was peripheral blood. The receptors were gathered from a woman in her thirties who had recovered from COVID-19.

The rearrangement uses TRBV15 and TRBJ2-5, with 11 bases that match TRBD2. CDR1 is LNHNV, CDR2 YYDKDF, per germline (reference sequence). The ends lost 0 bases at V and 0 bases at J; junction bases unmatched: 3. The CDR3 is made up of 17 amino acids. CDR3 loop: CATSRELAGGHQETQYF. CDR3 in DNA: TGTGCCACCAGCAGAGAGCTAGCGGGGGGACACCAAGAGACCCAGTACTTC.

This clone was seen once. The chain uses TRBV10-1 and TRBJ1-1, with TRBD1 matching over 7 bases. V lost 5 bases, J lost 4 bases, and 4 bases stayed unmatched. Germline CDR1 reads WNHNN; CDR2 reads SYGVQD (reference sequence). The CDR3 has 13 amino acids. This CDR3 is CASSPQGSTEAFF. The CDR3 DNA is TGCGCCAGCAGTCCACAGGGGTCCACTGAAGCTTTCTTT.

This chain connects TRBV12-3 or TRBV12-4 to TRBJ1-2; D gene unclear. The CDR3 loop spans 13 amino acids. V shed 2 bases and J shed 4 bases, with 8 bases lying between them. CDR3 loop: CASSLLPIYGYTF. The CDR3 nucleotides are TGTGCCAGCAGTTTACTACCGATCTATGGCTACACCTTC.

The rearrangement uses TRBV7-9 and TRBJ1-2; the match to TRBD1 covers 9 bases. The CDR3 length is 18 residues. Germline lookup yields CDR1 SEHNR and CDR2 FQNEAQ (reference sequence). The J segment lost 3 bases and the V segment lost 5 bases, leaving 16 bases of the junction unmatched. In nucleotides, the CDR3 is TGTGCCAGCAGCCCCAAGGAACACACACAGGGGGCGGACTATGGCTACACCTTC. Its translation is CASSPKEHTQGADYGYTF.

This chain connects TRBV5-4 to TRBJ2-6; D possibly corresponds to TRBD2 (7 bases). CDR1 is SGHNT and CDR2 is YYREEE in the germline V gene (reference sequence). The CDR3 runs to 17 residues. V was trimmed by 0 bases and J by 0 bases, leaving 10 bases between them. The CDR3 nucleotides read TGTGCCAGCAGCTTGGGAGGGGGGGCCTCTGGGGCCAACGTCCTGACTTTC. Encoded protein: CASSLGGGASGANVLTF. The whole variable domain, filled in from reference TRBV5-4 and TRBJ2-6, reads ETGVTQSPTHLIKTRGQQVTLRCSSQSGHNTVSWYQQALGQGPQFIFQYYREEENGRGNFPPRFSGLQFPNYSSELNVNALELDDSALYLCASSLGGGASGANVLTFGAGSRLTVL.

The chain's CDR3 is CASSVDTSGGWEQYF. CDR3 sequence (DNA): TGCGCCAGCAGCGTTGACACTAGCGGGGGGTGGGAGCAGTACTTC. The V call is TRBV5-1, the J call TRBJ2-7; 12 nucleotides align to TRBD2. The ends lost 4 bases at V and 7 bases at J; junction bases unmatched: 9. This CDR3 region has 15 residues. Germline CDR1 reads SGHRS; CDR2 reads YFSETQ.

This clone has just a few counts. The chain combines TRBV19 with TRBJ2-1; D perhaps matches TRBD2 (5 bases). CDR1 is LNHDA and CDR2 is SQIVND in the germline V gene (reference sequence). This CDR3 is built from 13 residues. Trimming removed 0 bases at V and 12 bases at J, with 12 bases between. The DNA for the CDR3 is TGTGCCAGTAGTATAGACGCCGGGGTGTCGCAGTTCTTC. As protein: CASSIDAGVSQFF.

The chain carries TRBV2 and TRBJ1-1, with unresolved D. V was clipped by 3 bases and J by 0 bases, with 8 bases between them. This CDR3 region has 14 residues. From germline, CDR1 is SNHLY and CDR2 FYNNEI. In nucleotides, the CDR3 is TGTGCCAGCAGTGATAGACTGATGAACACTGAAGCTTTCTTT. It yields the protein CASSDRLMNTEAFF.

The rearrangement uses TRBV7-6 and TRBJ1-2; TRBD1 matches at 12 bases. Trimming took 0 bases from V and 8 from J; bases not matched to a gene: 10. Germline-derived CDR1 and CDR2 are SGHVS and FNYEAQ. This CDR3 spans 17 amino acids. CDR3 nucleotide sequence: TGTGCCAGCAGCTTAGCTCCGGGACAGGGGGCTTCTAGCGGCTACACCTTC. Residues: CASSLAPGQGASSGYTF.

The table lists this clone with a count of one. The CDR3 sequence: CASSPGGGGSYEQYF. CDR3 sequence (DNA): TGTGCCAGCAGCCCCGGCGGCGGGGGATCCTACGAGCAGTACTTC. The genes are TRBV11-3 and TRBJ2-7; 7 nucleotides match TRBD2. With 5 bases clipped from V and 1 base from J, the junction kept 8 bases outside the gene matches. CDR1 and CDR2 (germline): SGHNT, YENEEA. The CDR3 loop spans 15 amino acids.

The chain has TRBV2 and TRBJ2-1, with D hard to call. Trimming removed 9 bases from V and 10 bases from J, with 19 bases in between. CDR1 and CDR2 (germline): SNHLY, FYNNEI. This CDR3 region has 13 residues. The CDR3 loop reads CASSFELVSEQFF. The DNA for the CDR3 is TGTGCCAGTTCTTTTGAGCTGGTATCCGAGCAGTTCTTC.

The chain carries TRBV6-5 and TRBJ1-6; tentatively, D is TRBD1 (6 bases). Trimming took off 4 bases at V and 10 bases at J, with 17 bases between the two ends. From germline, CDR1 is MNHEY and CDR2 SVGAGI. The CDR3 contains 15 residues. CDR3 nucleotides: TGTGCCAGCAGTTTCTCAGGGGCTAGCGGCTCACCCCTCCACTTT. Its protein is CASSFSGASGSPLHF.

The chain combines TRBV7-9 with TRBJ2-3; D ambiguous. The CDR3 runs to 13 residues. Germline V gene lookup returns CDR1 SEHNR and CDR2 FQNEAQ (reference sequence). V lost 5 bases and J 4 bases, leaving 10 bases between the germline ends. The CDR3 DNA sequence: TGTGCCAGCAGCCTCCGGGTCCCAGATACGCAGTATTTT. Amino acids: CASSLRVPDTQYF.

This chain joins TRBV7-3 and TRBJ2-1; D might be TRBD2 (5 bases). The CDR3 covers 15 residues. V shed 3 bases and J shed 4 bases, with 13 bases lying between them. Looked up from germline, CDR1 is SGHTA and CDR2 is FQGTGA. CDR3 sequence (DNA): TGTGCCAGCAGCTTTGCACACGGGGTTTACAATGAGCAGTTCTTC. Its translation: CASSFAHGVYNEQFF.

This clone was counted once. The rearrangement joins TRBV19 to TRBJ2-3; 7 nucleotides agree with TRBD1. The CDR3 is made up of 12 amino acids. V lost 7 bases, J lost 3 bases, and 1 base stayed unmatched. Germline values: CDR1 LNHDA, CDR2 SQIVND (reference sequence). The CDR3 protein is CASKGATDTQYF. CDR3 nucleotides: TGTGCCAGTAAGGGGGCGACAGATACGCAGTATTTT.

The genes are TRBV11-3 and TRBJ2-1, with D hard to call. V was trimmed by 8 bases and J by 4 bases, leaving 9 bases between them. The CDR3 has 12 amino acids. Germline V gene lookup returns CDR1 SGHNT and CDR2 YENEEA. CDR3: CASGVNYNEQFF. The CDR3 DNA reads TGTGCCAGCGGAGTAAATTACAATGAGCAGTTCTTC.

The CDR3 protein is CAWSRGGADYNEQFF. CDR3 nucleotides: TGTGCCTGGAGCCGGGGGGGGGCGGACTACAATGAGCAGTTCTTC. The J gene is TRBJ2-1, the V gene TRBV30; 8 positions agree with TRBD2. This CDR3 region has 15 residues. J lost 3 bases, V lost 3 bases, and 7 bases had no gene match. Per germline, CDR1 GTSNPN and CDR2 SVGIG (reference sequence).

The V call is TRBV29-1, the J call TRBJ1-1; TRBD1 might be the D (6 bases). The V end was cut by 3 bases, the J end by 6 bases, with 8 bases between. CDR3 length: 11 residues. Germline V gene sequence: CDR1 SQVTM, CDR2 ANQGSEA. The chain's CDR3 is CSVDRGAEAFF. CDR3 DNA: TGCAGCGTTGACAGGGGAGCTGAAGCTTTCTTT.

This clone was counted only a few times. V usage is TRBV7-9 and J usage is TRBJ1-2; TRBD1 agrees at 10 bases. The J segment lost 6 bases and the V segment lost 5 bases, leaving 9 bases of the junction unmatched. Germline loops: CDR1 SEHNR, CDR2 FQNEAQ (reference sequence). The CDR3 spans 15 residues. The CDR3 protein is CASSEGQGSLDGYTF. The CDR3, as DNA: TGTGCCAGCAGCGAGGGACAGGGGAGTTTAGATGGCTACACCTTC.

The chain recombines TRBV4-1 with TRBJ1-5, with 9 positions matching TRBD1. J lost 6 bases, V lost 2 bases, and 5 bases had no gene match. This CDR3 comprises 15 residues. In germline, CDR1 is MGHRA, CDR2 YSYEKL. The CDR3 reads CASSQTGGVGQPQHF. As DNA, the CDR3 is TGCGCCAGCAGCCAAACAGGGGGCGTAGGTCAGCCCCAGCATTTT.

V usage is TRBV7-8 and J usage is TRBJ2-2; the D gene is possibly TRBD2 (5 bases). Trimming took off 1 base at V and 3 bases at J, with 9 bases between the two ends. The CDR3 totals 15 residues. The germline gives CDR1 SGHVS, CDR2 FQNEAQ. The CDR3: CASSLEGLHTGELFF. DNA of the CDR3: TGTGCCAGCAGCTTAGAAGGACTGCACACCGGGGAGCTGTTTTTT. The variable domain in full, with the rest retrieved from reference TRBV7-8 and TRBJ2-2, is GAGVSQSPRYKVAKRGQDVALRCDPISGHVSLFWYQQALGQGPEFLTYFQNEAQLDKSGLPSDRFFAERPEGSVSTLKIQRTQQEDSAVYLCASSLEGLHTGELFFGEGSRLTVL.

This chain's CDR3 is CASSYSGEVVSNQPQHF. CDR3 in DNA: TGTGCCAGCAGTTACTCGGGGGAGGTCGTGAGCAATCAGCCCCAGCATTTT. V is TRBV6-2 or TRBV6-3 and J is TRBJ1-5, with D tentatively TRBD1 (5 bases). The germline CDR1 and CDR2 sequences are MNHEY and SVGEGT. Trimming removed 0 bases from V and 1 base from J, with 13 bases in between. The CDR3 loop spans 17 amino acids.

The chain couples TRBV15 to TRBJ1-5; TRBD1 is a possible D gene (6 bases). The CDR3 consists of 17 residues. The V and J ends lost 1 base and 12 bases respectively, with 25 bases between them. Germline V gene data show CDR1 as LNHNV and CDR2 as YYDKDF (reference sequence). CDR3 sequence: CATSRGTIAGVDFNQHF. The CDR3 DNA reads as TGTGCCACCAGCAGAGGAACCATCGCAGGGGTTGATTTTAACCAGCATTTT.

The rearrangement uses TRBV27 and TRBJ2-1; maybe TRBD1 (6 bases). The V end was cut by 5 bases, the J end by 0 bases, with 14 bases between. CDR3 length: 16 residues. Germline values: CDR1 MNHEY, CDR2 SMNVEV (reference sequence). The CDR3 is CASSPWGTNSYNEQFF. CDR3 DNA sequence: TGTGCCAGCAGTCCCTGGGGGACAAACTCCTACAATGAGCAGTTCTTC.

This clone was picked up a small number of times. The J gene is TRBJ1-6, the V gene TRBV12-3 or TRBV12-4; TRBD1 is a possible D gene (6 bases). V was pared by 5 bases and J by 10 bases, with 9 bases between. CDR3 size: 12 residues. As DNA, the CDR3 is TGTGCCAGCAGTAGGGACACCTCACCCCTCCACTTT. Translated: CASSRDTSPLHF.

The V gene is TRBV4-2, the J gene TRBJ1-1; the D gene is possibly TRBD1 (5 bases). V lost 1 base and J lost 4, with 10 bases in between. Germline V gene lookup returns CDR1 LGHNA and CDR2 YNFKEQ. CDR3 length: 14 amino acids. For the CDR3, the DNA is TGTGCCAGCAGCCAAGGTGGGGCTGGCACTGAAGCTTTCTTT. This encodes CASSQGGAGTEAFF.

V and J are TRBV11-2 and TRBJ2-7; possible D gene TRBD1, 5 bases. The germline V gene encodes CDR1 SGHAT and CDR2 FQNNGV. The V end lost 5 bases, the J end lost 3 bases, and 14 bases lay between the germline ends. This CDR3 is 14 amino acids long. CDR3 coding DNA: TGTGCCAGCAGCGCCTTTGACAGAAACTACGAGCAGTACTTC. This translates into CASSAFDRNYEQYF.

The CDR3 DNA is TGTGCCAGCAGCTTAACTAGGCACAGGGGGCTGATCAGCTCTGGAAACACCATATATTTT. The encoded protein is CASSLTRHRGLISSGNTIYF. The chain couples TRBV7-3 to TRBJ1-3, with TRBD1 matching 9 bases. Losses at the gene ends were 0 bases for V and 0 bases for J; bases not matched to a gene: 12. CDR1 is SGHTA, CDR2 FQGTGA, per germline. The CDR3 has 20 residues.

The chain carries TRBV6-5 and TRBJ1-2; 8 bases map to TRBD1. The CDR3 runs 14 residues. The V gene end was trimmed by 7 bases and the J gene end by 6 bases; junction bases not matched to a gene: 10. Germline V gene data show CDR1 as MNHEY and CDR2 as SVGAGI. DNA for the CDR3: TGTGCCAGCACCCCGTTGACAGGGGATAATGGCTACACCTTC. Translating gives CASTPLTGDNGYTF.

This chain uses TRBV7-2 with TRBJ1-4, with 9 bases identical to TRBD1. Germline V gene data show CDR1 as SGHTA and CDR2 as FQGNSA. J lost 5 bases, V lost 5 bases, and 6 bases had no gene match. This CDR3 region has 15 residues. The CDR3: CASSIPGQGNEKLFF. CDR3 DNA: TGTGCCAGCAGCATACCGGGACAGGGAAATGAAAAACTGTTTTTT. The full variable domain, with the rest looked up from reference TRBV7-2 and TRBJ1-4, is GAGVSQSPSNKVTEKGKDVELRCDPISGHTALYWYRQSLGQGLEFLIYFQGNSAPDKSGLPSDRFSAERTGGSVSTLTIQRTQQEDSAVYLCASSIPGQGNEKLFFGSGTQLSVL.

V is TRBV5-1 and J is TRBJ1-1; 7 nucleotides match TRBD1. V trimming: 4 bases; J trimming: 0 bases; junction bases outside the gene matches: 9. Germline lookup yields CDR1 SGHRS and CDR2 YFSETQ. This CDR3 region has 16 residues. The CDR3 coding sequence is TGCGCCAGCAGCCAAGGGACAGCCGGATTGAACACTGAAGCTTTCTTT. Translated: CASSQGTAGLNTEAFF.

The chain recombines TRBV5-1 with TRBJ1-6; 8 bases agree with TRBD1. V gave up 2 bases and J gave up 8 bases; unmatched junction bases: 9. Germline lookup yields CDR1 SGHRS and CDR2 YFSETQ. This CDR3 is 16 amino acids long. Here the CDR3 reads CASSFYSGTGDSPLHF. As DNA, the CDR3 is TGCGCCAGCAGCTTTTACTCCGGGACAGGAGATTCACCCCTCCACTTT.